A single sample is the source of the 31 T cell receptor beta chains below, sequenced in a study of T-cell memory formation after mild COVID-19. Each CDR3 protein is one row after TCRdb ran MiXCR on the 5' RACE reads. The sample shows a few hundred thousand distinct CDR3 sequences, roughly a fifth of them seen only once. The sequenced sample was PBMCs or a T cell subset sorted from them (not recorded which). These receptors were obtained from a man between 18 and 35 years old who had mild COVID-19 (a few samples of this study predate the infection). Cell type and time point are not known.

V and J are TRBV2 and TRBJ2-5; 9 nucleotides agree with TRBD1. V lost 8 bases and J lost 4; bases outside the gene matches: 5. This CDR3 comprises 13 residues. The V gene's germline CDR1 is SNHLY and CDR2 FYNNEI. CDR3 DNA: TGTGCCAGCGTCCAGGACAGGGGAGAGACCCAGTACTTC. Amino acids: CASVQDRGETQYF.

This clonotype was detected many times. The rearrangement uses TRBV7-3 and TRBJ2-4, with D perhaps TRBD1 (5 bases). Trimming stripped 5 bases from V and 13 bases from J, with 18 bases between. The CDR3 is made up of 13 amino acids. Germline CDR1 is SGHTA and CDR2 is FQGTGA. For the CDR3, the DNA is TGTGCCAGCAGCCCTCAGGTGGGGCAGTTACAGTACTTC. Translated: CASSPQVGQLQYF.

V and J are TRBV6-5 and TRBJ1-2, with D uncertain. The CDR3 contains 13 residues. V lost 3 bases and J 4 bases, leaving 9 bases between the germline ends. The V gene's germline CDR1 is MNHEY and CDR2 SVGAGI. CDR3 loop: CASSYDGLYGYTF. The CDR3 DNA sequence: TGTGCCAGCAGTTATGACGGCCTCTATGGCTACACCTTC.

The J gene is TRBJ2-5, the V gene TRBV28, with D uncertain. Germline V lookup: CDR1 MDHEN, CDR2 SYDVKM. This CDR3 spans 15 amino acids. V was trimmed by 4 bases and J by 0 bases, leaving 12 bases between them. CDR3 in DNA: TGTGCCAGCAGTTCCACCGAGGCCTACCAAGAGACCCAGTACTTC. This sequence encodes CASSSTEAYQETQYF.

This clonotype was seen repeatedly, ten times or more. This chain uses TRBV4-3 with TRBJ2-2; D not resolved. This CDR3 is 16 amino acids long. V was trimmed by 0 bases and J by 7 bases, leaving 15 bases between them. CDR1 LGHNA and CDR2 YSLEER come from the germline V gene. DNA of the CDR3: TGCGCCAGCAGCCAAGATCTGGGTGGGGAAGGCGGGGAGCTGTTTTTT. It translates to CASSQDLGGEGGELFF.

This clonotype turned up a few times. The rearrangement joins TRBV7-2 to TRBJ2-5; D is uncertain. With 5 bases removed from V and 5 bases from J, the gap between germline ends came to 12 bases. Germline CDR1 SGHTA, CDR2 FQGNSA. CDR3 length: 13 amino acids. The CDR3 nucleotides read TGTGCCAGCAGCCCGACCTCCCTGGAGACCCAGTACTTC. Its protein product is CASSPTSLETQYF.

This CDR3 is CASSPNRPPNEKLFF. DNA of the CDR3: TGTGCCAGCAGCCCGAACAGGCCACCTAATGAAAAACTGTTTTTT. The V call is TRBV7-2, the J call TRBJ1-4, with D perhaps matching TRBD1 (5 bases). The CDR3 runs to 15 residues. Germline V gives CDR1 SGHTA, CDR2 FQGNSA. Deletions cut 5 bases from V and 3 bases from J, with 13 bases between. Full variable domain (rest looked up from reference TRBV7-2 and TRBJ1-4): GAGVSQSPSNKVTEKGKDVELRCDPISGHTALYWYRQSLGQGLEFLIYFQGNSAPDKSGLPSDRFSAERTGGSVSTLTIQRTQQEDSAVYLCASSPNRPPNEKLFFGSGTQLSVL.

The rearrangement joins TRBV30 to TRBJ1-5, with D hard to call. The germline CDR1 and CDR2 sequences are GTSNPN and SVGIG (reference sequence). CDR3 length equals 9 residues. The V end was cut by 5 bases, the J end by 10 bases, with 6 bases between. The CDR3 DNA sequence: TGTGCCTGGTGCTACCCCCAGCATTTT. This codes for CAWCYPQHF.

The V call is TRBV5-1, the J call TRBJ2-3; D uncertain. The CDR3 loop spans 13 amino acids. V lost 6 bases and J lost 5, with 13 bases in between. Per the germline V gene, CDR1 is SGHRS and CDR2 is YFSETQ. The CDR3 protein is CASTYGVVDTQYF. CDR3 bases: TGCGCCAGCACCTATGGGGTAGTAGATACGCAGTATTTT.

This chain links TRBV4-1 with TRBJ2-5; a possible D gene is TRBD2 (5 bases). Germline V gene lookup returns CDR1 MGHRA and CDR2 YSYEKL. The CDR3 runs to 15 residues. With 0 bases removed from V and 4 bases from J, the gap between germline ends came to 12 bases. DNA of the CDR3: TGCGCCAGCAGCCAAGATTCCCGGGGTATAGAGACCCAGTACTTC. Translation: CASSQDSRGIETQYF.

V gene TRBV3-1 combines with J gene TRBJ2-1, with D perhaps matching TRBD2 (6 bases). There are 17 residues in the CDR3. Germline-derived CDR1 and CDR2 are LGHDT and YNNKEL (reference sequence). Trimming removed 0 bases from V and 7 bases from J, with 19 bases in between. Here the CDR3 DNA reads TGTGCCAGCAGCCAAGAGTTCAGTAACGGGGGAAGGAATGAGCAGTTCTTC. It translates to CASSQEFSNGGRNEQFF.

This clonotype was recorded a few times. CDR3 residues: CASSVADTRGSPLHF. DNA of the CDR3: TGTGCCAGCAGCGTAGCTGACACCAGGGGATCACCCCTCCACTTT. The chain links TRBV9 to TRBJ1-6; D is perhaps TRBD1 (6 bases). There are 15 residues in the CDR3. Germline V gene lookup returns CDR1 SGDLS and CDR2 YYNGEE. The germline V and J ends were trimmed by 0 bases and 10 bases, with 14 bases remaining between them.

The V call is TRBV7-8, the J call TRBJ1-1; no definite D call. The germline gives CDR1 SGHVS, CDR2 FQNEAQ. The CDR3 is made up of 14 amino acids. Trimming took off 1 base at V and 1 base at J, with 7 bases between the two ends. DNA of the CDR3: TGTGCCAGCAGCTTAGTATGGGCGAACACTGAAGCTTTCTTT. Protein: CASSLVWANTEAFF. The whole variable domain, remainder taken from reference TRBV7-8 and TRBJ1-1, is GAGVSQSPRYKVAKRGQDVALRCDPISGHVSLFWYQQALGQGPEFLTYFQNEAQLDKSGLPSDRFFAERPEGSVSTLKIQRTQQEDSAVYLCASSLVWANTEAFFGQGTRLTVV.

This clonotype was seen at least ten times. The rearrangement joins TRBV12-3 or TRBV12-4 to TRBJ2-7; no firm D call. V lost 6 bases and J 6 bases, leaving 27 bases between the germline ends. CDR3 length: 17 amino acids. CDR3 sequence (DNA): TGTGCCAGCAGCTCGAGCCGGTGGCTTCACCTATCGGGCGAGCAGTACTTC. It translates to CASSSSRWLHLSGEQYF.

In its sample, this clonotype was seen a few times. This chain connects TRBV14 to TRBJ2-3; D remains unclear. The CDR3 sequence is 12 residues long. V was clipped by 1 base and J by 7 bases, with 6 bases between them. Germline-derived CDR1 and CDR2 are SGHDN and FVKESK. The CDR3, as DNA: TGTGCCAGCAGCCAAGTCGGTTATACGCAGTATTTT. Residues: CASSQVGYTQYF.

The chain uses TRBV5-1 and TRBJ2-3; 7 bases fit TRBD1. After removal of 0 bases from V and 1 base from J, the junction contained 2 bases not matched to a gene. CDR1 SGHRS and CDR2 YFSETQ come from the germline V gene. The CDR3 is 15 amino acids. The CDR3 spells CASSLEGARTDTQYF. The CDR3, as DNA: TGCGCCAGCAGCTTGGAGGGGGCGCGCACAGATACGCAGTATTTT. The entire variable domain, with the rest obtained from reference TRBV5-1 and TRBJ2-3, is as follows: KAGVTQTPRYLIKTRGQQVTLSCSPISGHRSVSWYQQTPGQGLQFLFEYFSETQRNKGNFPGRFSGRQFSNSRSEMNVSTLELGDSALYLCASSLEGARTDTQYFGPGTRLTVL.

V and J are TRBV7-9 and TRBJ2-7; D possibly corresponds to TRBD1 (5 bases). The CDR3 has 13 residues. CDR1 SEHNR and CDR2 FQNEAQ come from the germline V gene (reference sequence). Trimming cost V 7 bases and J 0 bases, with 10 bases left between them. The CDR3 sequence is CASNPGHSYEQYF. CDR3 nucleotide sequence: TGTGCCAGCAATCCAGGACACTCCTACGAGCAGTACTTC.

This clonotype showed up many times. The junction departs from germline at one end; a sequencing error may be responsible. The CDR3 nucleotides are TGTGCCAGCAGCTTAGCGGGGAGCTCCTACAATGAGCAGTTCTTC. Amino acids: CASSLAGSSYNEQFF. The V gene is TRBV5-1, the J gene TRBJ2-1; 8 bases match TRBD2. In germline, CDR1 is SGHRS, CDR2 YFSETQ. The length of the CDR3 is 15 residues.

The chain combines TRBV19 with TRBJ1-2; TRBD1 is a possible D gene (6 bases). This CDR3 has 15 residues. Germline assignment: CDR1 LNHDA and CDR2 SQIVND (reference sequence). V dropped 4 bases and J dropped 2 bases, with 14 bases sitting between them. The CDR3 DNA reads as TGTGCCAGTAGTAGGGCGACAGGAGAAAACTATGGCTACACCTTC. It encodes CASSRATGENYGYTF.

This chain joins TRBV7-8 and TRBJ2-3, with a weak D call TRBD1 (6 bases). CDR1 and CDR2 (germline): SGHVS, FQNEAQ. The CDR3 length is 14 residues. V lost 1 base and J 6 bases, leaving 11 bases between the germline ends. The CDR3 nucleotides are TGTGCCAGCAGCTTAGGTTCAGGGGTGGATACGCAGTATTTT. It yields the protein CASSLGSGVDTQYF.

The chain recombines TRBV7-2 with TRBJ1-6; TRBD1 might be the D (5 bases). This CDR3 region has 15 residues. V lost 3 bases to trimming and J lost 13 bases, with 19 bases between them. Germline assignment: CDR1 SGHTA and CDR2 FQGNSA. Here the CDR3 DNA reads TGTGCCAGCAGCTTGGTAGGGGTCGGGGTTGGGCCCCTCCACTTT. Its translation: CASSLVGVGVGPLHF.

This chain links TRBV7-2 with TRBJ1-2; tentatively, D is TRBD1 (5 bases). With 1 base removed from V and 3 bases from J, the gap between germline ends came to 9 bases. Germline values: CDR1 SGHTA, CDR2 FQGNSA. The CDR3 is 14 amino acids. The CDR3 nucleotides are TGTGCCAGCAGCTTAGATCTGGGGCACTATGGCTACACCTTC. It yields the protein CASSLDLGHYGYTF.

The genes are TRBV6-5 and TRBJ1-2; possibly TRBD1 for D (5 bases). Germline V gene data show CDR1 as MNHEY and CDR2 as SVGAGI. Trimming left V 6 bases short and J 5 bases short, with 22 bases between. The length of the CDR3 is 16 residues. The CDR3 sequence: CASRTRWSRGPYGYTF. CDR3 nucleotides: TGTGCCAGCAGAACCAGGTGGTCTAGGGGCCCGTATGGCTACACCTTC.

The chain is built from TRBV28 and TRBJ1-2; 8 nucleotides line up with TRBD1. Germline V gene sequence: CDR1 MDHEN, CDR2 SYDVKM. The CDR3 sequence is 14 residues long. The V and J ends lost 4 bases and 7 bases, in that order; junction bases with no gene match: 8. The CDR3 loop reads CASSSPGGWSGYTF. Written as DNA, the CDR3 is TGTGCCAGCAGTTCCCCAGGGGGCTGGTCTGGCTACACCTTC.

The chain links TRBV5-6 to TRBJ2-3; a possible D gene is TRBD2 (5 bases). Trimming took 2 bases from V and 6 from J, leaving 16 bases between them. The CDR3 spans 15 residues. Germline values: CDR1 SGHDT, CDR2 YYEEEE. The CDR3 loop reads CASSFPPPLEDTQYF. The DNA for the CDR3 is TGTGCCAGCAGCTTCCCTCCCCCACTAGAGGATACGCAGTATTTT.

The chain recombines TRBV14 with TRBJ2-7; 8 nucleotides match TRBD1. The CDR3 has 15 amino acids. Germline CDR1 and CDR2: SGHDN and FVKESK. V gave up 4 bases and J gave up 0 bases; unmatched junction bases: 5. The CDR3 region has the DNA TGTGCCAGCAGCCCGGGACAGGACTTCTCCTACGAGCAGTACTTC. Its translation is CASSPGQDFSYEQYF.

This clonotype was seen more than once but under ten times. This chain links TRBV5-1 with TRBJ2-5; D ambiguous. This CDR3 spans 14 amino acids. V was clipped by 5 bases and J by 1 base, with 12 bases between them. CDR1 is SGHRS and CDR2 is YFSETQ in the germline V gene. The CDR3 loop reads CASSPDGFQETQYF. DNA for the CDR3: TGCGCCAGCAGTCCCGATGGATTCCAAGAGACCCAGTACTTC.

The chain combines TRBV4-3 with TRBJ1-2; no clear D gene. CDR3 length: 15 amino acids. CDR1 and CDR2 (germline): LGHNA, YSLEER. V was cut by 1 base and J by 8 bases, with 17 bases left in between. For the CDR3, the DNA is TGCGCCAGCAGCCAAGTGCTGGCAGGAACTATGGGCTACACCTTC. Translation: CASSQVLAGTMGYTF.

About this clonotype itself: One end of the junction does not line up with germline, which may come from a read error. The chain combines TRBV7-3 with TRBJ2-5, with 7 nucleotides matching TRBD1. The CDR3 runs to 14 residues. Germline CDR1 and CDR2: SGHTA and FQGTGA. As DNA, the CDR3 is TGTGCCAGCAGCGTAACAGGGGAACGGGAGACCCAGTACTTC. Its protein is CASSVTGERETQYF.

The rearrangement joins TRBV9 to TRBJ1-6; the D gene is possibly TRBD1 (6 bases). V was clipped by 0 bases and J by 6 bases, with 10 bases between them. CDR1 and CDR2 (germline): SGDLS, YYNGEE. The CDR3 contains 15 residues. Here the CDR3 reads CASSVAAGANSPLHF. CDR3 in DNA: TGTGCCAGCAGCGTAGCGGCAGGGGCTAATTCACCCCTCCACTTT.

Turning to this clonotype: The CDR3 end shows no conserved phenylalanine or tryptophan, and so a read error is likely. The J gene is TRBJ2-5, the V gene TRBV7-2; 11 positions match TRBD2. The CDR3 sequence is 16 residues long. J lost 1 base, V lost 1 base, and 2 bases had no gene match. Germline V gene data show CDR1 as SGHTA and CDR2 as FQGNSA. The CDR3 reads CASSLGLAGSQETQYL. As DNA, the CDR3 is TGTGCCAGCAGCTTAGGACTAGCGGGGTCCCAAGAGACCCAGTACTTA.